The rows below give T cell receptor beta chains drawn from one sample of a study of CXCR3-negative and CXCR3-positive naive CD8 T cells. TCRdb re-called the 5' RACE reads; one entry per CDR3 protein, DNA not given. Its listing shows about 150,000 distinct CDR3 sequences. Sequenced: naive CXCR3+ CD8+ T cells from blood. The receptor source for this set is a human donor in good health. Some clones in this sample may be carry-over from other donors' samples. CDR3s include the opening cysteine and the closing phenylalanine or tryptophan.

V gene: TRBV12-3/TRBV12-4; J gene: TRBJ2-5; CDR3 length: 13; CDR3 protein: CASSLANQETQYF
V gene: TRBV5-1; J gene: TRBJ1-5; CDR3 length: 14; CDR3 protein: CASSLGGSNQPQHF
V gene: TRBV7-8; J gene: TRBJ2-1; CDR3 length: 16; CDR3 protein: CASSYELTSGVDEQFF
V gene: TRBV7-9; J gene: TRBJ2-7; CDR3 length: 16; CDR3 protein: CASSANPDRMTYEQYF
V gene: TRBV6-2/TRBV6-3; J gene: TRBJ1-3; CDR3 length: 15; CDR3 protein: CASRPTGGPGNTIYF
V gene: TRBV29-1; J gene: TRBJ1-5; CDR3 length: 14; CDR3 protein: CSVGGSNSNQPQHF
V gene: TRBV12-3/TRBV12-4; J gene: TRBJ2-7; CDR3 length: 14; CDR3 protein: CASSLDRGKHEQYF
V gene: TRBV14; J gene: TRBJ2-1; CDR3 length: 13; CDR3 protein: CASSRVKLGEQFF
V gene: TRBV19; J gene: TRBJ2-2; CDR3 length: 17; CDR3 protein: CASSLPETGLYTGELFF
V gene: TRBV5-1; J gene: TRBJ2-2; CDR3 length: 13; CDR3 protein: CATGPAYTGELFF